Shown below are 25 T cell receptor beta chains from a single sample sequenced in a study of blood T cell repertoires in COVID-19. Produced via immunoSEQ multiplex PCR; TCRdb's table is partial and in-frame only. The top ten clones hold under 4% of a sample with 220,000 or so clones, 80% to 90% of them seen once. The sample was PBMCs or T cells enriched from blood (not recorded which). These receptors all stem from a woman under 30 in a cohort exposed to, infected with or recovered from COVID-19 (not recorded which).

The count of this clone is one. The chain joins TRBV2 to TRBJ1-1; 7 bases fit TRBD1. The junction had 15 bases not matched to a gene; V was cut back by 5 bases and J by 0 bases. The V gene's germline CDR1 is SNHLY and CDR2 FYNNEI. There are 18 residues in the CDR3. In DNA form, the CDR3 reads TGTGCCAGCAGTCCCCTGGGAAAGGGGGCGTTCTTGAACACTGAAGCTTTCTTT. Translated: CASSPLGKGAFLNTEAFF. The complete variable domain, with remaining parts taken from reference TRBV2 and TRBJ1-1, reads EPEVTQTPSHQVTQMGQEVILRCVPISNHLYFYWYRQILGQKVEFLVSFYNNEISEKSEIFDDQFSVERPDGSNFTLKIRSTKLEDSAMYFCASSPLGKGAFLNTEAFFGQGTRLTVV.

The chain couples TRBV3-1 (or the pseudogene TRBV3-2) to TRBJ2-1; D is perhaps TRBD2 (6 bases). The CDR3 extends over 15 amino acids. Trimming removed 0 bases from V and 10 bases from J, with 16 bases in between. Germline V gene sequence: CDR1 LGHDT, CDR2 YNNKEL (reference sequence). The chain's CDR3 is CASSQDHSQGLEQFF. CDR3 DNA: TGTGCCAGCAGCCAAGATCATAGCCAGGGACTGGAGCAGTTCTTC.

The chain joins TRBV14 to TRBJ2-4; 10 bases map to TRBD2. The germline gives CDR1 SGHDN, CDR2 FVKESK. V dropped 0 bases and J dropped 2; count of bases not matched to a gene: 7. This CDR3 is built from 18 residues. CDR3 in DNA: TGTGCCAGCAGCCAAGATCTCGCTAGCGGGAGTTCCAAAAACATTCAGTACTTC. Amino acids: CASSQDLASGSSKNIQYF.

The chain links TRBV5-1 to TRBJ2-5, with 8 positions matching TRBD1. Germline loops: CDR1 SGHRS, CDR2 YFSETQ. With V trimmed by 3 bases and J by 5 bases, 9 bases remained unmatched. The CDR3 loop spans 15 amino acids. In nucleotides, the CDR3 is TGCGCCAGCAGCTCTCAGGGGGCGCGTCTGGAGACCCAGTACTTC. Amino acid sequence: CASSSQGARLETQYF. The full variable domain, in which reference TRBV5-1 and TRBJ2-5 provide the parts outside the CDR3, is KAGVTQTPRYLIKTRGQQVTLSCSPISGHRSVSWYQQTPGQGLQFLFEYFSETQRNKGNFPGRFSGRQFSNSRSEMNVSTLELGDSALYLCASSSQGARLETQYFGPGTRLLVL.

J is TRBJ2-7 and V is TRBV2; 10 nucleotides match TRBD2. Germline CDR1 SNHLY, CDR2 FYNNEI. V dropped 5 bases and J dropped 0; count of bases not matched to a gene: 4. This CDR3 is 15 amino acids long. CDR3 DNA sequence: TGTGCCAGCAGTCCCCCTAGCGGGGGCTCCTACGAGCAGTACTTC. It encodes CASSPPSGGSYEQYF.

The chain recombines TRBV19 with TRBJ2-7, with D maybe TRBD1 (5 bases). Germline assignment: CDR1 LNHDA and CDR2 SQIVND (reference sequence). This CDR3 has 15 residues. V was trimmed by 4 bases and J by 3 bases, leaving 16 bases between them. CDR3: CASSKENRPSYEQYF. DNA for the CDR3: TGTGCCAGTAGTAAGGAGAACAGGCCGAGCTACGAGCAGTACTTC.

V usage is TRBV19 and J usage is TRBJ2-5; D not resolved. Trimming cost V 9 bases and J 1 base, with 15 bases left between them. In germline, CDR1 is LNHDA, CDR2 SQIVND (reference sequence). The CDR3 consists of 14 residues. CDR3 nucleotide sequence: TGTGCCAGCTCCCGAACCAGGATCCAAGAGACCCAGTACTTC. It encodes CASSRTRIQETQYF.

V is TRBV10-3 and J is TRBJ2-1; 7 bases match TRBD2. Germline V lookup: CDR1 ENHRY, CDR2 SYGVKD. The CDR3 runs 16 residues. V trimming: 4 bases; J trimming: 0 bases; junction bases outside the gene matches: 6. CDR3 in amino acids: CAISARLADSYNEQFF. The CDR3 DNA reads as TGTGCCATCAGTGCCCGGCTAGCGGACTCCTACAATGAGCAGTTCTTC.

The chain uses TRBV5-1 and TRBJ2-2; 8 bases map to TRBD1. This CDR3 has 16 amino acids. V lost 0 bases to trimming and J lost 0 bases; unmatched junction nucleotides: 1. The germline V gene encodes CDR1 SGHRS and CDR2 YFSETQ. CDR3 in DNA: TGCGCCAGCAGCTTGGACAGGGGGACGAACACCGGGGAGCTGTTTTTT. Translation gives CASSLDRGTNTGELFF.

This clone was recorded only once. The chain is built from TRBV28 and TRBJ1-5, with D possibly matching TRBD1 (5 bases). V gave up 7 bases and J gave up 4 bases, with 11 bases separating them. CDR1 MDHEN and CDR2 SYDVKM come from the germline V gene. The CDR3 contains 13 residues. CDR3 bases: TGTGCCAGCATGGGGGGGTGGAATCAGCCCCAGCATTTT. Translation: CASMGGWNQPQHF.

The rearrangement joins TRBV13 to TRBJ1-1; D possibly corresponds to TRBD1 (5 bases). This CDR3 is built from 14 residues. Germline lookup yields CDR1 PRHDT and CDR2 FYEKMQ (reference sequence). V was cut by 1 base and J by 5 bases, with 11 bases left in between. CDR3 sequence reads: CASSLEGRGTEAFF. The CDR3 DNA reads as TGTGCCAGCAGCTTAGAAGGGCGGGGGACTGAAGCTTTCTTT.

The rearrangement joins TRBV3-1 (or the pseudogene TRBV3-2) to TRBJ2-7, with 12 positions matching TRBD2. V lost 4 bases, J lost 2 bases, and 3 bases stayed unmatched. Germline V gene sequence: CDR1 LGHDT, CDR2 YNNKEL (reference sequence). The CDR3 extends over 15 amino acids. In nucleotides, the CDR3 is TGTGCCAGCAGCCCTGGACTAGCGGGACCCTACGAGCAGTACTTC. Protein: CASSPGLAGPYEQYF.

The chain has TRBV18 and TRBJ2-1, with 8 bases fitting TRBD2. The CDR3 is made up of 17 amino acids. CDR1 and CDR2 from the germline V gene are KGHSH and LQKENI. V lost 3 bases to trimming and J lost 4 bases; unmatched junction nucleotides: 11. The CDR3 bases are TGTGCCAGCTCACCCCGGTCCACTAGCGGAACTTACAATGAGCAGTTCTTC. This encodes CASSPRSTSGTYNEQFF. The whole variable domain, remainder taken from reference TRBV18 and TRBJ2-1, is NAGVMQNPRHLVRRRGQEARLRCSPMKGHSHVYWYRQLPEEGLKFMVYLQKENIIDESGMPKERFSAEFPKEGPSILRIQQVVRGDSAAYFCASSPRSTSGTYNEQFFGPGTRLTVL.

This chain joins TRBV6-5 and TRBJ2-2, with TRBD2 identical over 13 bases. The germline V gene encodes CDR1 MNHEY and CDR2 SVGAGI. The CDR3 sequence is 15 residues long. V shed 6 bases, J shed 7 bases, and the junction held 5 bases outside the gene matches. This CDR3 is CASSRTSGSHGELFF. The CDR3 DNA is TGTGCCAGCAGCCGGACTAGCGGGAGCCACGGGGAGCTGTTTTTT.

The CDR3 DNA reads as TGTGCTAGTGGTTTGGCAGGACAGGGAACTAGCACAGATACGCAGTATTTT. Translating gives CASGLAGQGTSTDTQYF. This chain joins TRBV12-5 and TRBJ2-3; TRBD1 matches at 8 bases. Germline V gene data show CDR1 as LGHNT and CDR2 as FRNRAP. The ends lost 1 base at V and 0 bases at J; junction bases unmatched: 6. This CDR3 spans 17 amino acids.

This chain's CDR3 is CATSSLFSTSGRVEQYF. The CDR3 DNA sequence: TGTGCCACCAGCAGCCTATTCTCGACTAGCGGGCGCGTGGAGCAGTACTTC. The chain combines TRBV15 with TRBJ2-7; 10 nucleotides match TRBD2. This CDR3 is 17 amino acids long. J was trimmed by 7 bases and V by 3 bases; bases with no gene match: 15. CDR1 LNHNV and CDR2 YYDKDF come from the germline V gene (reference sequence).

V is TRBV7-9 and J is TRBJ1-5; TRBD1 aligns across 10 bases. CDR1 and CDR2 from the germline V gene are SEHNR and FQNEAQ (reference sequence). Trimming at V came to 4 bases and at J to 6 bases, leaving 3 bases not matched to a gene. The CDR3 totals 14 residues. The CDR3, as DNA: TGTGCCAGCAGCTGGGGACAGGGGAGTCAGCCCCAGCATTTT. Translated, it gives CASSWGQGSQPQHF.

V is TRBV6-5 and J is TRBJ2-7, with 7 bases aligning to TRBD2. The V gene's germline CDR1 is MNHEY and CDR2 SVGAGI. The CDR3 has 12 amino acids. V lost 8 bases to trimming and J lost 4 bases; unmatched junction nucleotides: 5. The DNA of the CDR3 is TGTGCCAGCGGGGGGGGGATGTACGAGCAGTACTTC. The encoded protein is CASGGGMYEQYF.

The gene calls are TRBV11-3 and TRBJ2-7; 7 bases agree with TRBD1. This CDR3 region has 14 residues. CDR1 and CDR2 (germline): SGHNT, YENEEA. Trimming took 5 bases from V and 2 from J; bases not matched to a gene: 6. CDR3 protein: CASSHTGTAYEQYF. As DNA, the CDR3 is TGTGCCAGCAGCCACACTGGGACAGCCTACGAGCAGTACTTC.

This clone is a singleton in its sample. The V gene is TRBV7-2, the J gene TRBJ2-1; TRBD2 agrees at 7 bases. Germline V lookup: CDR1 SGHTA, CDR2 FQGNSA. J lost 9 bases, V lost 7 bases, and 12 bases had no gene match. The CDR3 runs to 14 residues. The CDR3 here is CASTPGLVFREQFF. CDR3 bases: TGTGCCAGCACTCCCGGACTAGTCTTTCGTGAGCAGTTCTTC.

The V and J genes are TRBV28 and TRBJ1-5; possible D gene TRBD1, 5 bases. Trimming stripped 5 bases from V and 2 bases from J, with 13 bases between. In germline, CDR1 is MDHEN, CDR2 SYDVKM. This CDR3 region has 15 residues. The CDR3: CASSRSAGGNQPQHF. The DNA for the CDR3 is TGTGCCAGCAGTAGGTCAGCGGGGGGCAATCAGCCCCAGCATTTT.

J is TRBJ1-2 and V is TRBV10-3; TRBD1 might be the D (5 bases). Germline V lookup: CDR1 ENHRY, CDR2 SYGVKD. V was pared by 3 bases and J by 3 bases, with 8 bases between. This CDR3 is built from 13 residues. In nucleotides, the CDR3 is TGTGCCATCAGTGAACAACAGGACTATGGCTACACCTTC. Translated: CAISEQQDYGYTF.

This clone was counted a single time. V and J are TRBV14 and TRBJ2-5, with 9 bases that match TRBD1. In germline, CDR1 is SGHDN, CDR2 FVKESK. Trimming took 4 bases from V and 5 from J; bases not matched to a gene: 8. The CDR3 is made up of 15 amino acids. The CDR3 protein is CASSRGTGREETQYF. As DNA, the CDR3 is TGTGCCAGCAGCCGCGGGACAGGGAGGGAGGAGACCCAGTACTTC.

V usage is TRBV19 and J usage is TRBJ2-1; D is possibly TRBD2 (7 bases). The V gene's germline CDR1 is LNHDA and CDR2 SQIVND (reference sequence). This CDR3 is built from 18 residues. V lost 2 bases to trimming and J lost 6 bases, with 23 bases between them. Here the CDR3 DNA reads TGTGCCAGTAGTATACTGTGGACGGGGGGCCTGTTTCGCAATGAGCAGTTCTTC. Protein product: CASSILWTGGLFRNEQFF.

This rearrangement joins TRBV27 to TRBJ1-1, with 8 positions matching TRBD1. The V and J ends lost 4 bases and 5 bases, in that order; junction bases with no gene match: 6. The CDR3 runs to 14 residues. Per the germline V gene, CDR1 is MNHEY and CDR2 is SMNVEV (reference sequence). CDR3 DNA sequence: TGTGCCAGCAGTTCCCATGACAGGGGTACTGAAGCTTTCTTT. It codes for CASSSHDRGTEAFF.